This TCR beta chain was observed in a study of T cell repertoires in cytomegalovirus infection. Whole-study results and caveats: The ex vivo response was dominated by HLA-C-restricted CMV-specific TCR beta clonotypes.

TCRdb re-called the reads through MiXCR, storing one row per CDR3 protein. The data contain approximately 750,000 distinct CDR3 sequences, about a third of them singletons. About this clonotype itself: What it binds is not known.

Sequences were obtained from PBMCs. The sequence came from a human donor in good health (CMV status not recorded). Some clones in this sample may be carry-over from other donors' samples.

In nucleotides, the CDR3 is TGTGCCAGCAGTTTGAACAGGGGGCAAGGAAAACTGTTTTTT. Protein sequence: CASSLNRGQGKLFF. The chain links TRBV27 to TRBJ1-4; 9 bases line up with TRBD1. Germline V lookup: CDR1 MNHEY, CDR2 SMNVEV (reference sequence). The J segment lost 10 bases and the V segment lost 3 bases, leaving 6 bases of the junction unmatched. There are 14 residues in the CDR3.